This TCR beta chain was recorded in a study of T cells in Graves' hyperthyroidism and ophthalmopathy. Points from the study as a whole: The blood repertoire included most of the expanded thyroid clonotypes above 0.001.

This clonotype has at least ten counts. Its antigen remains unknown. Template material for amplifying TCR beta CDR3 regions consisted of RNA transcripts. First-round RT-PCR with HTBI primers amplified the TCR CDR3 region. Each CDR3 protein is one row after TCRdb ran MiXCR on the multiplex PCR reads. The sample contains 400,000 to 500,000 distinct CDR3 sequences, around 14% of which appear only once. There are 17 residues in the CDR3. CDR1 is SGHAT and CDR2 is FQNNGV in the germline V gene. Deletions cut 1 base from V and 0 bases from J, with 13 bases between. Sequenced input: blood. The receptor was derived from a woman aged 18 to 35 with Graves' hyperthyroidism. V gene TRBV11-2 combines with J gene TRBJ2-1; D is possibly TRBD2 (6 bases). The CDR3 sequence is CASSLVGGVISYNEQFF. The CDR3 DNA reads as TGTGCCAGCAGCTTAGTGGGGGGAGTGATCTCCTACAATGAGCAGTTCTTC.